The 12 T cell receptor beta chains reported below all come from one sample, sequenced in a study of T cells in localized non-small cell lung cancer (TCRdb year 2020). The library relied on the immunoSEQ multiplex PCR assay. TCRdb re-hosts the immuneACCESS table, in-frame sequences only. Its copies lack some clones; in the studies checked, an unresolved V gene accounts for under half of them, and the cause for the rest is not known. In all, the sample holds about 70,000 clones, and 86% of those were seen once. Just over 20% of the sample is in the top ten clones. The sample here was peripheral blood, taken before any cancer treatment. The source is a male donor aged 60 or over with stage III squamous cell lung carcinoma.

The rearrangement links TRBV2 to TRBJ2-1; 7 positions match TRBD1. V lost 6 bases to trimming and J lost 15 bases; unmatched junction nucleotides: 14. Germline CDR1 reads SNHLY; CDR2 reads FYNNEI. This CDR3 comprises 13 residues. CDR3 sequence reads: CASRKTGSQGGFF. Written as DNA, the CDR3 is TGTGCCAGCAGAAAGACAGGGTCTCAGGGCGGGTTCTTC.

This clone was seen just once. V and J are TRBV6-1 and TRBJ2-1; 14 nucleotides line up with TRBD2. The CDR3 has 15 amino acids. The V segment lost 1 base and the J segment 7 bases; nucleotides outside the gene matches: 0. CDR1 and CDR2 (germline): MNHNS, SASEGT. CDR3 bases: TGTGCCAGCAGTGAAGGGACTAGCGGGGGGAATGAGCAGTTCTTC. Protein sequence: CASSEGTSGGNEQFF.

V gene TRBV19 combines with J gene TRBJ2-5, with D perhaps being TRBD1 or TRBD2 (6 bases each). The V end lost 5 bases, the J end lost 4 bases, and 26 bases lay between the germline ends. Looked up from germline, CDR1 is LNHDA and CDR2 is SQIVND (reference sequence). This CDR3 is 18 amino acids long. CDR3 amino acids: CASSPLTTGAGIPETQYF. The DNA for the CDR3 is TGTGCCAGTAGTCCTCTCACTACGGGGGCCGGGATACCAGAGACCCAGTACTTC.

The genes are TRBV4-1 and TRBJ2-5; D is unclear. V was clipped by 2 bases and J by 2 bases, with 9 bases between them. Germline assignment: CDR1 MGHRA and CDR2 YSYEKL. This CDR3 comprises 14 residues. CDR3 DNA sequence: TGCGCCAGCAGCCAACAGGACCATCAAGAGACCCAGTACTTC. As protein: CASSQQDHQETQYF.

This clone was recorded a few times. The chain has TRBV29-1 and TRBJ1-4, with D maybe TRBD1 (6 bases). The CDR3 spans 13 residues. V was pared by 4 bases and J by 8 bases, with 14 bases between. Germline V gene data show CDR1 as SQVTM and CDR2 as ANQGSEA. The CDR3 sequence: CSVATGAGEKLFF. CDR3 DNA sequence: TGCAGCGTTGCGACAGGCGCAGGCGAAAAACTGTTTTTT.

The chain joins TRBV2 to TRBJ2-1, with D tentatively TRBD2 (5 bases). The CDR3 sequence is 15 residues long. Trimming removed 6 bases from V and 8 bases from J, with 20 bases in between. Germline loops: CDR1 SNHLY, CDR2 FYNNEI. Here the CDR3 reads CASRSTTPPEDEQFF. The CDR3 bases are TGTGCCAGCAGATCGACTACCCCCCCCGAGGATGAGCAGTTCTTC.

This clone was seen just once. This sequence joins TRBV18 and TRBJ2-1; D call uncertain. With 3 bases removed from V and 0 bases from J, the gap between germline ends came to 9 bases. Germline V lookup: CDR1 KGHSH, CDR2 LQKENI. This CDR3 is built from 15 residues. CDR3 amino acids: CASSPVTSSYNEQFF. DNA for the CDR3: TGTGCCAGCTCACCTGTCACGAGCTCCTACAATGAGCAGTTCTTC.

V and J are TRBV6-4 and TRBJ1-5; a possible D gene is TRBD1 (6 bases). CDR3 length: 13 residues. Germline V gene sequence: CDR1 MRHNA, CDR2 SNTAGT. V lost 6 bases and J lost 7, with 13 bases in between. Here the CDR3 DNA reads TGTGCCAGCAGCGGACAGTACGGGCAGCCCCAGCATTTT. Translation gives CASSGQYGQPQHF.

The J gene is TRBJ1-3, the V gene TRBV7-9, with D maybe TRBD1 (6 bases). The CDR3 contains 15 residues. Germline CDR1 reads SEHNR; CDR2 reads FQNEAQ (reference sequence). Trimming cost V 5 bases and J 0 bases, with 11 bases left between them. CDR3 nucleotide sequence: TGTGCCAGCAGCCAGGACAGCTACTCTGGAAACACCATATATTTT. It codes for CASSQDSYSGNTIYF.

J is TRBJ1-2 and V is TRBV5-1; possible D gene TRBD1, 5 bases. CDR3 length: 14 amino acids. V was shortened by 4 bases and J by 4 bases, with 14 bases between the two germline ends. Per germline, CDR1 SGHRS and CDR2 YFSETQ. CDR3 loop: CASSPTVWAYGYTF. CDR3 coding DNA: TGCGCCAGCAGCCCGACAGTTTGGGCCTATGGCTACACCTTC. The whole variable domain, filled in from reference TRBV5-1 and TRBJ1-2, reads KAGVTQTPRYLIKTRGQQVTLSCSPISGHRSVSWYQQTPGQGLQFLFEYFSETQRNKGNFPGRFSGRQFSNSRSEMNVSTLELGDSALYLCASSPTVWAYGYTFGSGTRLTVV.

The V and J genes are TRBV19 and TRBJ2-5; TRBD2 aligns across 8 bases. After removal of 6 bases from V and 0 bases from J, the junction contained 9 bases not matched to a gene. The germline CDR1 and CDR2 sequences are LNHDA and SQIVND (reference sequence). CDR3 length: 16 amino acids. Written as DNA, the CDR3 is TGTGCCAGTAGCGCCGGGACTAGACAGTACCAAGAGACCCAGTACTTC. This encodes CASSAGTRQYQETQYF.

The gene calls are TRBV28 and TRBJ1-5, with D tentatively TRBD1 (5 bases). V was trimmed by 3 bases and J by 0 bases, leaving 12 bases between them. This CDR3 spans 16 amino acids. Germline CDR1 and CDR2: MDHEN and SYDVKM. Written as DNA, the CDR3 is TGTGCCAGCAGTTTTTGGACACCGTATAGCAATCAGCCCCAGCATTTT. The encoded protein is CASSFWTPYSNQPQHF.